The next 27 T cell receptor beta chains were all read from a single sample in a study of monozygotic twins with inflammatory bowel disease. TCRdb reprocessed the 5' RACE reads and keeps a single row for each CDR3 protein, giving no DNA. The specimen's table records over 100,000 distinct CDR3 sequences. Material: blood. The source is a human donor with ulcerative colitis or Crohn's disease, or a healthy co-twin of an affected twin (not recorded which).

The rearrangement uses TRBV15 and TRBJ2-7; TCRdb designates TRBD1, a call that cannot be tested without DNA. CDR1 is LNHNV and CDR2 is YYDKDF in the germline V gene (reference sequence). The CDR3 loop spans 15 amino acids. The CDR3 loop reads CATSRDLDRGGEQYF.

The chain combines TRBV20-1 with TRBJ1-2; TCRdb reports TRBD1, a call that lacks DNA to check it against. This CDR3 has 14 amino acids. Looked up from germline, CDR1 is DFQATT and CDR2 is SNEGSKA (reference sequence). CDR3 sequence: CSAFALQGIKVYTF.

The J gene is TRBJ2-7, the V gene TRBV5-1; TCRdb's assignment of TRBD2 cannot be checked, as there is no DNA. Per the germline V gene, CDR1 is SGHRS and CDR2 is YFSETQ. This CDR3 comprises 15 residues. The CDR3 is CASSLRASGPYEQYF.

The chain recombines TRBV6-5 with TRBJ2-3; TCRdb names TRBD2, which stays unverified in the absence of DNA. CDR1 and CDR2 (germline): MNHEY, SVGAGI. The CDR3 extends over 14 amino acids. CDR3 loop: CASSYGPTEDTQYF.

The rearrangement uses TRBV12-3 or TRBV12-4 and TRBJ2-1; the TCRdb D gene call, TRBD2, has no DNA to confirm it. This CDR3 has 14 amino acids. CDR3 amino acids: CASSLGLAVNEQFF.

This rearrangement joins TRBV7-8 to TRBJ2-1; TCRdb reports TRBD1, a call that lacks DNA to check it against. CDR3 length: 15 amino acids. Germline V gives CDR1 SGHVS, CDR2 FQNEAQ. CDR3 sequence reads: CASSVPRDRVNEQFF.

CDR3 residues: CATGGGFTYEQYF. The V gene is TRBV28, the J gene TRBJ2-7; the D gene TCRdb calls, TRBD1, cannot be checked with no DNA. CDR1 and CDR2 from the germline V gene are MDHEN and SYDVKM. The CDR3 contains 13 residues. The full variable domain, its missing parts supplied by reference TRBV28 and TRBJ2-7, is DVKVTQSSRYLVKRTGEKVFLECVQDMDHENMFWYRQDPGLGLRLIYFSYDVKMKEKGDIPEGYSVSREKKERFSLILESASTNQTSMYLCATGGGFTYEQYFGPGTRLTVT.

The J gene is TRBJ2-7, the V gene TRBV6-5; the TCRdb call, TRBD2, lacks DNA for checking. The CDR3 sequence is 16 residues long. Germline-derived CDR1 and CDR2 are MNHEY and SVGAGI. Here the CDR3 reads CASSYGRADGNYEQYF.

This chain joins TRBV27 and TRBJ2-5. This CDR3 is built from 14 residues. Germline CDR1 MNHEY, CDR2 SMNVEV (reference sequence). The CDR3 sequence: CASRLLGSQETQYF.

The chain recombines TRBV7-2 with TRBJ1-2. This CDR3 is 16 amino acids long. Germline-derived CDR1 and CDR2 are SGHTA and FQGNSA. CDR3 protein: CASSLSFTAFNYGYTF.

V is TRBV5-1 and J is TRBJ2-2; TCRdb picks TRBD2, but there is no DNA to check that call. Germline-derived CDR1 and CDR2 are SGHRS and YFSETQ. The CDR3 loop spans 14 amino acids. The CDR3 sequence is CASSDPGLTGELFF.

The chain couples TRBV6-1 to TRBJ2-2; TCRdb lists TRBD2, though no DNA is available to test this call. CDR3 length equals 15 residues. Germline values: CDR1 MNHNS, CDR2 SASEGT. The CDR3 spells CASSRTSENTGELFF.

The rearrangement uses TRBV9 and TRBJ1-3. CDR3 length equals 12 residues. Germline V gives CDR1 SGDLS, CDR2 YYNGEE. CDR3 in amino acids: CASSDYGNTIYF.

CDR3 sequence reads: CASSRSEYLDFNEQFF. The chain links TRBV12-3 or TRBV12-4 to TRBJ2-1. The CDR3 is 16 residues long.

This sequence joins TRBV20-1 and TRBJ1-4; the D call from TCRdb, TRBD1, cannot be confirmed without DNA. Germline assignment: CDR1 DFQATT and CDR2 SNEGSKA (reference sequence). This CDR3 is 15 amino acids long. This CDR3 reads CSANAPRGGLEKLFF.

V usage is TRBV15 and J usage is TRBJ2-6; without DNA, the TCRdb call of TRBD1 cannot be checked. The CDR3 is 18 residues long. CDR1 and CDR2 (germline): LNHNV, YYDKDF (reference sequence). The CDR3 reads CATSRENPRVSGANVLTF.

The rearrangement uses TRBV20-1 and TRBJ2-7; TCRdb gives TRBD2 as the D gene, but with no DNA this cannot be confirmed. The CDR3 runs 13 residues. Germline V lookup: CDR1 DFQATT, CDR2 SNEGSKA (reference sequence). CDR3 residues: CSAVGPGTYEQYF.

CDR3 sequence: CASSLVQENIQYF. The rearrangement joins TRBV7-2 to TRBJ2-4. Germline CDR1 is SGHTA and CDR2 is FQGNSA. This CDR3 spans 13 amino acids.

The chain combines TRBV7-2 with TRBJ2-3. This CDR3 is built from 14 residues. From germline, CDR1 is SGHTA and CDR2 FQGNSA. The CDR3 loop reads CASSLGRGTDTQYF.

The rearrangement uses TRBV6-1 and TRBJ2-4; the TCRdb call, TRBD1, lacks DNA for checking. Germline lookup yields CDR1 MNHNS and CDR2 SASEGT. The CDR3 has 16 amino acids. This CDR3 reads CASSEVTYGGKNIQYF.

The gene calls are TRBV28 and TRBJ1-6. Germline V gene data show CDR1 as MDHEN and CDR2 as SYDVKM. CDR3 size: 14 residues. The CDR3 here is CASNPMGTHSPLHF.

This chain connects TRBV7-9 to TRBJ1-1; the D call from TCRdb, TRBD1, cannot be confirmed without DNA. The CDR3 length is 14 residues. In germline, CDR1 is SEHNR, CDR2 FQNEAQ (reference sequence). CDR3 region: CASSLGGVEAEAFF. Combining the CDR3 with reference TRBV7-9 and TRBJ1-1 gives the whole variable domain DTGVSQNPRHKITKRGQNVTFRCDPISEHNRLYWYRQTLGQGPEFLTYFQNEAQLEKSRLLSDRFSAERPKGSFSTLEIQRTEQGDSAMYLCASSLGGVEAEAFFGQGTRLTVV.

V gene TRBV29-1 combines with J gene TRBJ2-1; without DNA, the TCRdb call of TRBD2 cannot be checked. The length of the CDR3 is 16 residues. Per germline, CDR1 SQVTM and CDR2 ANQGSEA. The CDR3: CSVDERAGGKYNEQFF.

The chain couples TRBV7-3 to TRBJ2-1; as DNA is missing, the TRBD1 call by TCRdb cannot be tested. CDR1 is SGHTA, CDR2 FQGTGA, per germline. The CDR3 runs 16 residues. CDR3: CASSLSRDSSYNEQFF.

The CDR3 sequence is CASKGPSANQETQYF. The V and J genes are TRBV12-3 or TRBV12-4 and TRBJ2-5; the TCRdb D gene call, TRBD2, has no DNA to confirm it. The CDR3 covers 15 residues.

The chain is built from TRBV20-1 and TRBJ2-1; the D gene TCRdb calls, TRBD2, cannot be checked with no DNA. There are 18 residues in the CDR3. Germline CDR1 is DFQATT and CDR2 is SNEGSKA (reference sequence). CDR3 loop: CSAQTPGLAGGSYNEQFF.

CDR3 sequence: CASNPGPSTEAFF. The chain has TRBV7-9 and TRBJ1-1. The CDR3 has 13 residues. CDR1 SEHNR and CDR2 FQNEAQ come from the germline V gene (reference sequence).